Below, one T cell receptor beta chain is given with its context. This entry comes from a study of CD8 T cells in Susac syndrome. Deletions cut 6 bases from V and 7 bases from J, with 9 bases between. This CDR3 region has 11 residues. Random hexamers served to reverse transcribe about 0.5 to 1 ug RNA. TCRdb redid the calling of the immunoSEQ multiplex PCR reads with MiXCR, one entry per CDR3 protein. The sample holds around 150,000 distinct CDR3 sequences, roughly 94% seen once. The clonotype was recovered from a human donor with Susac syndrome. V usage is TRBV12-3 or TRBV12-4 and J usage is TRBJ1-1; D unresolved. The sample taken for sequencing was CD8+ T cells from PBMCs. This CDR3 reads CASRRASEAFF. The CDR3 DNA reads as TGTGCCAGCAGACGGGCCAGTGAAGCTTTCTTT.